The TCR beta chain described here comes from a study of blood T cell repertoires in COVID-19. Germline CDR1 MNHEY, CDR2 SVGAGI. V was clipped by 2 bases and J by 7 bases; unmatched bases: 7. The CDR3 consists of 14 residues. The data were produced by immunoSEQ multiplex PCR, yet TCRdb's version contains in-frame clones alone and is incomplete. The table includes hundreds of thousands of clones, 70% to 90% detected once. The chain uses TRBV6-5 and TRBJ1-1, with 7 bases identical to TRBD1. This clonotype was sampled from a woman in her twenties or thirties with active or convalescent COVID-19. What was sequenced was peripheral blood. For the CDR3, the DNA is TGTGCCAGCAGTTACCGTACTGGGACAGTTGAAGCTTTCTTT. It is translated as CASSYRTGTVEAFF.